The source of this T cell receptor (beta chain) is a study of a mutant IDH1 vaccine in newly diagnosed glioma. The CDR3 loop spans 14 amino acids. Germline assignment: CDR1 MNHEY and CDR2 SVGAGI. Trimming took off 0 bases at V and 0 bases at J, with 6 bases between the two ends. The table came from immunoSEQ multiplex PCR; TCRdb's copy has only in-frame clones and leaves some out. Of fewer than 100,000 clones in the sample, roughly nine tenths were seen once. The time point denotes: week 5, during vaccination. Topical imiquimod accompanied each vaccine dose, which consisted of 300 ug of mutant IDH1 20-mer peptide. In the case of this clone: No antigen is known for it.

The origin of this receptor is a woman aged 45-59 years with glioma. The rearrangement joins TRBV6-5 to TRBJ2-7; D gene uncertain. This sample comprised PBMCs, obtained from a glioma patient whose treatment included an IDH1 peptide vaccine. The chain's CDR3 is CASSYSGSSYEQYF. For the CDR3, the DNA is TGTGCCAGCAGTTACTCGGGAAGCTCCTACGAGCAGTACTTC.